This paragraph reports one T cell receptor (beta chain). These data come from a study of T-cell memory formation after mild COVID-19. TCRdb fed the 5' RACE reads into MiXCR, producing one record per CDR3 protein. The table shows some 130,000 distinct CDR3 sequences, with 15% to 20% occurring only once. Germline assignment: CDR1 MDHEN and CDR2 SYDVKM. V lost 11 bases, J lost 8 bases, and 11 bases stayed unmatched. The CDR3 spans 14 residues. Sequencing used PBMCs or a T cell subset sorted from them (not recorded which). The chain recombines TRBV28 with TRBJ1-4; 10 bases are a match to TRBD1. The clonotype originates from a man aged 18 to 30 who had mild COVID-19 (a few samples of this study predate the infection). Cell type and time point are not known. The CDR3 is CAGRRQGAGEKLFF. The CDR3 bases are TGTGCCGGGAGGCGACAGGGGGCAGGAGAAAAACTGTTTTTT.